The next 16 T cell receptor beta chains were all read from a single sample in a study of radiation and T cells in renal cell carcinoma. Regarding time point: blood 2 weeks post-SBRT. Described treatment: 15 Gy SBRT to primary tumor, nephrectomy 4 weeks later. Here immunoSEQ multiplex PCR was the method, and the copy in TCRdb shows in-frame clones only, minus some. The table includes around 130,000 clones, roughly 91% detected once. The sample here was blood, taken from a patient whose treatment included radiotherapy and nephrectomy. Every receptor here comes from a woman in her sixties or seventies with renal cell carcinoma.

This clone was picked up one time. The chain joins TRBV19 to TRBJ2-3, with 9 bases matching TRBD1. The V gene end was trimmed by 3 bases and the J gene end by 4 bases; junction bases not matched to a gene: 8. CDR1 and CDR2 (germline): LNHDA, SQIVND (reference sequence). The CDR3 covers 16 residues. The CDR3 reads CASSIGTGQLADTQYF. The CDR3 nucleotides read TGTGCCAGTAGTATCGGGACAGGGCAATTGGCAGATACGCAGTATTTT.

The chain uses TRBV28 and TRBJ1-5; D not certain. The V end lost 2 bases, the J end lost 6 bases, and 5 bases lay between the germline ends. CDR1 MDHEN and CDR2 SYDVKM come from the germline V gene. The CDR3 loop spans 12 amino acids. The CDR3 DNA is TGTGCCAGCAGTTTAATCGCTCAGCCCCAGCATTTT. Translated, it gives CASSLIAQPQHF.

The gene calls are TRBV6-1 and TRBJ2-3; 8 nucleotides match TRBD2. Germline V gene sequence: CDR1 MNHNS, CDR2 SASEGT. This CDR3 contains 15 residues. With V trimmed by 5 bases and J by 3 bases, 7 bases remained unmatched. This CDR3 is CASSFRGGHTDTQYF. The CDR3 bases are TGTGCCAGCAGTTTCCGGGGGGGCCATACAGATACGCAGTATTTT.

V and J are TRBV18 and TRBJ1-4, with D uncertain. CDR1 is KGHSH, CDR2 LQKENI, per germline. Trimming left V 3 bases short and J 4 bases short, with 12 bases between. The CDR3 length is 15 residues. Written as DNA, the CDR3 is TGTGCCAGCTCACCCATGGCGGATTATAATGAAAAACTGTTTTTT. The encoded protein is CASSPMADYNEKLFF.

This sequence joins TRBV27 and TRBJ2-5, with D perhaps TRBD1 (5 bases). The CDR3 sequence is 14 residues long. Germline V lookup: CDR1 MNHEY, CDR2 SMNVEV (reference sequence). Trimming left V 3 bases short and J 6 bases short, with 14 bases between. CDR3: CASSLLDNVKTQYF. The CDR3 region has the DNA TGTGCCAGCAGTTTGTTGGACAATGTGAAGACCCAGTACTTC.

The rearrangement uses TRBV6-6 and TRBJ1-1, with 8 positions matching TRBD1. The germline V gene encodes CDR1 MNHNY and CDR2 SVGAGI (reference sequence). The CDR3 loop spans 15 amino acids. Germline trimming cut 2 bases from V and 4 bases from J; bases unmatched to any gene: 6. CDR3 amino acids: CASSYTVTGGTEAFF. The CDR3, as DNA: TGTGCCAGCAGTTACACCGTTACAGGGGGCACTGAAGCTTTCTTT.

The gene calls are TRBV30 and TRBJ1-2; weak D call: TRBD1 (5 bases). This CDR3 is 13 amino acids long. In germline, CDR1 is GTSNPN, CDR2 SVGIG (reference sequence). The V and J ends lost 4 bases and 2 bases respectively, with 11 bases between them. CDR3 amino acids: CAWNRDYNYGYTF. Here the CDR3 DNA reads TGTGCCTGGAACCGGGACTACAACTATGGCTACACCTTC.

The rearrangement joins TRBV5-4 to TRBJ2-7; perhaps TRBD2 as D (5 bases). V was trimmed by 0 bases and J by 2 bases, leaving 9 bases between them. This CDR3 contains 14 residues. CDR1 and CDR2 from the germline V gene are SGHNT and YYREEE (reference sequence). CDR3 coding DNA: TGTGCCAGCAGCTTGGGAGGGTACACCTACGAGCAGTACTTC. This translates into CASSLGGYTYEQYF.

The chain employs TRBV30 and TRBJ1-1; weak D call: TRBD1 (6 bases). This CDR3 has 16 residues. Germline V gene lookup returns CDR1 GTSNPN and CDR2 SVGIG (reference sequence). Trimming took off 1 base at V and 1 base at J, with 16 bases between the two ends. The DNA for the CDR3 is TGTGCCTGGAGTGGTAGGCCGGGACACTCGAACACTGAAGCTTTCTTT. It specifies CAWSGRPGHSNTEAFF. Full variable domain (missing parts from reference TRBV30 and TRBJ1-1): SQTIHQWPATLVQPVGSPLSLECTVEGTSNPNLYWYRQAAGRGLQLLFYSVGIGQISSEVPQNLSASRPQDRQFILSSKKLLLSDSGFYLCAWSGRPGHSNTEAFFGQGTRLTVV.

The CDR3 here is CASSLGGQLRAETQYF. Here the CDR3 DNA reads TGTGCCAGCAGCTTGGGAGGACAGTTACGGGCAGAGACCCAGTACTTC. The rearrangement uses TRBV5-6 and TRBJ2-5, with D possibly TRBD1 on 6 matching bases. The CDR3 contains 16 residues. Germline values: CDR1 SGHDT, CDR2 YYEEEE. The V gene lost 0 bases and the J gene lost 4 bases, with 16 bases spanning the gap.

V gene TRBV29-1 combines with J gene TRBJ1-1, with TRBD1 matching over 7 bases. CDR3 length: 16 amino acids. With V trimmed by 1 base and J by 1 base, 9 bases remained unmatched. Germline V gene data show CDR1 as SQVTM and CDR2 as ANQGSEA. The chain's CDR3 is CSVEVAEGQRNTEAFF. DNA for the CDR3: TGCAGCGTTGAAGTAGCTGAGGGACAGAGGAACACTGAAGCTTTCTTT.

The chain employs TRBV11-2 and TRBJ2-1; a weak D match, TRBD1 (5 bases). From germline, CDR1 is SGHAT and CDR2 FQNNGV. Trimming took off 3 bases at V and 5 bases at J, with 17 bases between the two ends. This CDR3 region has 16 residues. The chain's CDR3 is CASSFLSARENNEQFF. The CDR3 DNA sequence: TGTGCCAGCAGCTTTCTAAGCGCCAGGGAAAACAATGAGCAGTTCTTC.

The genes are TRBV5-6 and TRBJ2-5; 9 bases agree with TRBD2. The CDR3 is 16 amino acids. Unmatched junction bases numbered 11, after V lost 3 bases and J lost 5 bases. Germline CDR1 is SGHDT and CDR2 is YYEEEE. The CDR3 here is CASSSTGSGGSETQYF. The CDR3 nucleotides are TGTGCCAGCAGCTCGACGGGTAGCGGGGGTTCGGAGACCCAGTACTTC.

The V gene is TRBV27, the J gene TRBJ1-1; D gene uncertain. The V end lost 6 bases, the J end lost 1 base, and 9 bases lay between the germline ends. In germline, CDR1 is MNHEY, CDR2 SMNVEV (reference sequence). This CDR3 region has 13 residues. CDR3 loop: CASRPNKNTEAFF. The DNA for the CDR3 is TGTGCCAGCAGACCGAACAAGAACACTGAAGCTTTCTTT.

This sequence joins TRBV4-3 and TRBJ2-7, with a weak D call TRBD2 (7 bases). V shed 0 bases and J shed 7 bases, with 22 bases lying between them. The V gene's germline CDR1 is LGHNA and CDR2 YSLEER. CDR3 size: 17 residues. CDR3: CASSQDLPAGAGGEQYF. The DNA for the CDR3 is TGCGCCAGCAGCCAAGATCTTCCGGCGGGGGCTGGAGGGGAGCAGTACTTC.

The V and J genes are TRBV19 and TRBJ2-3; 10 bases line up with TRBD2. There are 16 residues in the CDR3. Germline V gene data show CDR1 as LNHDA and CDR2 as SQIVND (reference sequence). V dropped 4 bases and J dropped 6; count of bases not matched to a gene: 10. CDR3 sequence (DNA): TGTGCCAGTAGTAAGGTAGCGGGGGGCCAAGAGGATACGCAGTATTTT. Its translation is CASSKVAGGQEDTQYF.